The clone carrying this T cell receptor beta chain was found a few times. Its antigen is not known. The V and J ends lost 3 bases and 4 bases, in that order; junction bases with no gene match: 7. This CDR3 comprises 15 residues. Germline assignment: CDR1 SGDLS and CDR2 YYNGEE. The data are from a study of identical twins. Study-level findings and limits: Cord blood's abundant beta clonotypes had fewer insertions, unlike memory repertoires.

A universal primer site was added by template switching, and unique molecular identifiers were carried by the cDNA. TCRdb re-derived calls from the 5' RACE reads in MiXCR, one entry per CDR3 protein. This table holds fewer than 900,000 distinct CDR3 sequences, 21% found once. Separately, the same data were catalogued under a study of T cells expressing NK-cell markers.

Sequencing was performed on PBMCs. This sequence originates from a young woman in good health. This rearrangement joins TRBV9 to TRBJ2-7; 10 bases line up with TRBD2. CDR3 nucleotide sequence: TGTGCCAGCAGCGCTTCTAGCGGGAGTATTTACGAGCAGTACTTC. Encoded protein: CASSASSGSIYEQYF.